A selection of T cell receptor beta chains follows, all from one sample in a study of blood T cell repertoires in COVID-19. Profiled with immunoSEQ multiplex PCR; TCRdb holds only in-frame clones, not every one. The profile shows around 220,000 clones, less than 90% of them singletons. The sequencing input was peripheral blood. These TCRs come from a woman aged 45-60 years with acute or convalescent COVID-19. Each CDR3 is given with its conserved first and last residue. Fields, in order: V gene, J gene, CDR3 length, clone size, D gene, CDR3 DNA, CDR3 protein. A D gene is named only where the DNA matches it firmly. Clone size, where shown, is once, few, many, or a class for clones that have expanded.

TRBV27	TRBJ1-5	16	.	TRBD1	TGTGCCAGCAGTTCCCTCCGGACAGGAGGGAGGCAGCCCCAGCATTTT	CASSSLRTGGRQPQHF
TRBV11-3	TRBJ2-7	15	.	TRBD2	TGTGCCAGCAGCCAGGACGGGGGGGTTATCTACGAGCAGTACTTC	CASSQDGGVIYEQYF
TRBV19	TRBJ2-7	15	.	TRBD2	TGTGCCAGTAGTATTACTAGCGGGGGGTCCCACGAGCAGTACTTC	CASSITSGGSHEQYF
TRBV4-2	TRBJ1-2	15	.	.	TGTGCCAGCAGCCAAGTTCGATCGGGAAACTATGGCTACACCTTC	CASSQVRSGNYGYTF
TRBV4-3	TRBJ1-1	14	once	.	TGCGCCAGCAGCCAGGGAGGGTGGGGGACTGAAGCTTTCTTT	CASSQGGWGTEAFF
TRBV18	TRBJ2-5	15	.	TRBD2	TGTGCCAGCTCACCAGGACTAGCGGGGGCAGAGACCCAGTACTTC	CASSPGLAGAETQYF
TRBV2	TRBJ2-7	13	.	.	TGTGCCAGTGACCGGGACACCTTCTACGAGCAGTACTTC	CASDRDTFYEQYF
TRBV7-9	TRBJ1-5	13	.	.	TGTGCCAGCAGCTCAGGGCCGAATCAGCCCCAGCATTTT	CASSSGPNQPQHF
TRBV5-1	TRBJ1-2	15	.	TRBD1	TGCGCCAGCAGCTCGGGACAGTCGAGTTCCTATGGCTACACCTTC	CASSSGQSSSYGYTF
TRBV7-2	TRBJ2-1	13	.	TRBD2	TGTGCCAGCAGCCCCCGGACTAGGGAGGAGCAGTTCTTC	CASSPRTREEQFF
TRBV24-1	TRBJ2-5	15	.	.	TGTGCCACCAGTGAAAATATAGCGGCTCAAGAGACCCAGTACTTC	CATSENIAAQETQYF
TRBV7-2	TRBJ2-5	14	once	.	TGTGCCAGCAGCCTCAGGGTTTCACGGGAGACCCAGTACTTC	CASSLRVSRETQYF
TRBV30	TRBJ2-5	13	.	.	TGTGCCTGGGGCGAGGGTAGGAGTGAGACCCAGTACTTC	CAWGEGRSETQYF
TRBV28	TRBJ1-2	14	.	.	TGTGCCAGCACCCCGGGACAAGCTAACTATGGCTACACCTTC	CASTPGQANYGYTF
TRBV18	TRBJ1-1	14	.	.	TGTGCCAGCTCACCGAACCAGGGGAACACTGAAGCTTTCTTT	CASSPNQGNTEAFF
TRBV5-4	TRBJ2-5	15	.	.	TGTGCCAGCAGCTTGGGCCAGGGCCGGAGAGAGACCCAGTACTTC	CASSLGQGRRETQYF
TRBV7-9	TRBJ2-7	19	few	TRBD2	TGTGCCAGCAGCTTAGTCCTGGGACTAGCGGGAGGGCTAGATGACGAGCAGTACTTC	CASSLVLGLAGGLDDEQYF
TRBV5-1	TRBJ2-5	15	.	TRBD2	TGCGCCAGCAGCTTGGCCGGAGCGGGGGTAGAGACCCAGTACTTC	CASSLAGAGVETQYF
TRBV27	TRBJ2-3	16	.	TRBD2	TGTGCCAGCAGACGGGGGTCTAGCGGGGGCACAGATACGCAGTATTTT	CASRRGSSGGTDTQYF
TRBV5-5	TRBJ2-2	17	.	TRBD2	TGTGCCAGCAGCTTTAGCGGGAGGTCAGGTGGCACCGGGGAGCTGTTTTTT	CASSFSGRSGGTGELFF
TRBV6-6	TRBJ1-3	14	.	.	TGTGCCAGCACACTGGATGGGGGCGAAAACACCATATATTTT	CASTLDGGENTIYF
TRBV3-1/TRBV3-2	TRBJ2-1	17	.	.	TGTGCCAGCAGCCCCCGAGGGCGGAAAGAATTAGACAATGAGCAGTTCTTC	CASSPRGRKELDNEQFF
TRBV7-9	TRBJ2-7	15	.	.	TGTGCCAGCAGCTTTGTAGGGGGTCCCTCCTACGAGCAGTACTTC	CASSFVGGPSYEQYF
TRBV5-1	TRBJ1-3	15	.	.	TGCGCCAGCAGCTTGGGAGGGACAACTGGAAACACCATATATTTT	CASSLGGTTGNTIYF
TRBV29-1	TRBJ1-5	13	.	.	TGCAGCGCTGCGGACAGTCTAAATCAGCCCCAGCATTTT	CSAADSLNQPQHF
TRBV2	TRBJ2-3	14	once	.	TGTGCCAGCAGTGGGTTGGCGGGATCAGATACGCAGTATTTT	CASSGLAGSDTQYF
TRBV19	TRBJ1-6	16	once	TRBD1	TGTGCCAGTAGTATAGCCGGACAGGGGTTTCGGTCACCCCTCCACTTT	CASSIAGQGFRSPLHF
TRBV5-5	TRBJ1-6	15	.	.	TGTGCCAGCAGCTTCGCGACAGAAAATAATTCACCCCTCCACTTT	CASSFATENNSPLHF
TRBV4-3	TRBJ1-3	17	many	.	TGCGCCAGCAGCCAAGTTCTAGGCAGGGGAGTTGGAAACACCATATATTTT	CASSQVLGRGVGNTIYF
TRBV7-9	TRBJ2-3	16	.	TRBD2	TGTGCCGGAAGTTGGCGGGGGGGCATGGGCACAGATACGCAGTATTTT	CAGSWRGGMGTDTQYF
TRBV2	TRBJ2-3	13	.	.	TGTGCCAGCAAGGAGCGGCTCACAGATACGCAGTATTTT	CASKERLTDTQYF
TRBV11-2	TRBJ2-1	16	few	.	TGTGCCAGCAGCTTAGCCGGGATTTGGTCTCAGTGGGAGCAGTTCTTC	CASSLAGIWSQWEQFF
TRBV11-2	TRBJ2-3	15	once	TRBD2	TGTGCCAGCAGTCCCCGACTAGCGGGGTCAGATACGCAGTATTTT	CASSPRLAGSDTQYF
TRBV3-1/TRBV3-2	TRBJ1-1	18	.	TRBD1	TGTGCCAGCAGCCAAGACGTTTCCCCGACAGGGGGAAACACTGAAGCTTTCTTT	CASSQDVSPTGGNTEAFF
TRBV6-5	TRBJ1-1	15	.	.	TGTGCCAGCAGCACCGGACAGAGAATGAACACTGAAGCTTTCTTT	CASSTGQRMNTEAFF
TRBV6-2/TRBV6-3	TRBJ2-6	15	.	.	TGTGCCAGCAGTTTTACAAGCTCTGGGGCCAACGTCCTGACTTTC	CASSFTSSGANVLTF
TRBV6-4	TRBJ2-1	15	.	TRBD1	TGTGCCAGCAGTGCGTCCGGGACAGGGATCAATGAGCAGTTCTTC	CASSASGTGINEQFF
TRBV7-9	TRBJ1-1	14	once	.	TGTGCCAGCAGCCCCCAGGGCAGGGGAACTGAAGCTTTCTTT	CASSPQGRGTEAFF
TRBV27	TRBJ1-1	17	few	TRBD1	TGTGCCAGCAGTCCCCGGACAGGGGTTGGGAGGAGCACTGAAGCTTTCTTT	CASSPRTGVGRSTEAFF
TRBV7-2	TRBJ2-5	14	.	TRBD2	TGTGCCAGCATGATTAGCGGGGGGGTGGAGACCCAGTACTTC	CASMISGGVETQYF
TRBV19	TRBJ2-7	13	.	TRBD1	TGTGCCAGTAGTACGACAGGGTGGGGCGGGCAGTACTTC	CASSTTGWGGQYF
TRBV11-3	TRBJ2-1	12	.	.	TGTGCCAGCAGCACCAGGGCGTCTGAGCAGTTCTTC	CASSTRASEQFF
TRBV6-2/TRBV6-3	TRBJ1-2	11	.	.	TGTGCCAGCAGTTGGGGCAATGGCTACACCTTC	CASSWGNGYTF
TRBV7-2	TRBJ2-7	15	.	TRBD1	TGTGCCAGCAGCTGGGGACAGGGGCTCTCCTACGAGCAGTACTTC	CASSWGQGLSYEQYF